The entry below describes one T cell receptor (beta chain). This entry comes from a study of T cell responses to AZD1222 COVID-19 vaccine. The CDR3 covers 12 residues. Trimming shortened V by 0 bases and J by 4 bases, and 4 bases separated the two germline ends. Germline assignment: CDR1 SGHNT and CDR2 YENEEA. Profiling relied on immunoSEQ multiplex PCR, and the TCRdb table lists in-frame clones only, not all of them. The sample has around 78,000 clones; roughly nine tenths are singletons. The receptor was derived from an adult in good health. The rearrangement links TRBV11-3 to TRBJ2-7; D not certain. Sequenced material: peripheral blood, taken on day 0 of AZD1222 vaccination. CDR3 amino acids: CASSLDPYEQYF. The CDR3 nucleotides read TGTGCCAGCAGCTTAGATCCTTACGAGCAGTACTTC.